One and the same sample provided the 24 T cell receptor beta chains below, sequenced in a study of T cells expressing NK-cell markers. TCRdb reworked the 5' RACE reads into one entry per CDR3 protein, no DNA. Recorded here are 160,000 or so distinct CDR3 sequences; the top ten clones represent around 20%. The sample consisted of blood T cells: a sorted CD56 or NKG2C T cell subset, CD4+ or CD8+ T cells, or bulk PBMC T cells (not recorded which). These receptors came from a woman between 18 and 75 years old in good health.

The chain links TRBV11-2 to TRBJ1-3; the TRBD1 assignment by TCRdb is unverifiable without DNA. This CDR3 is built from 17 residues. Germline loops: CDR1 SGHAT, CDR2 FQNNGV. This CDR3 reads CASSRPGRTYSGNTIYF.

The rearrangement joins TRBV12-3 or TRBV12-4 to TRBJ1-5. The CDR3 has 13 amino acids. CDR3 residues: CASSPEVNQPQHF.

The V gene is TRBV7-3, the J gene TRBJ2-2; the D gene TCRdb calls, TRBD2, cannot be checked with no DNA. This CDR3 is 19 amino acids long. The V gene's germline CDR1 is SGHTA and CDR2 FQGTGA. CDR3 in amino acids: CASSPHPPLAGSNTGELFF. Drawing the rest from reference TRBV7-3 and TRBJ2-2, the complete variable domain is GAGVSQTPSNKVTEKGKYVELRCDPISGHTALYWYRQSLGQGPEFLIYFQGTGAADDSGLPNDRFFAVRPEGSVSTLKIQRTERGDSAVYLCASSPHPPLAGSNTGELFFGEGSRLTVL.

V gene TRBV18 combines with J gene TRBJ2-3. The CDR3 length is 12 residues. Looked up from germline, CDR1 is KGHSH and CDR2 is LQKENI. The CDR3 protein is CASSRGPNTQYF.

The chain is built from TRBV7-2 and TRBJ2-7; TCRdb's D gene call, TRBD2, goes unchecked for lack of DNA. This CDR3 contains 14 residues. Germline CDR1 is SGHTA and CDR2 is FQGNSA. The CDR3 reads CASSKLAGTYEQYF.

This chain links TRBV27 with TRBJ2-2; there is no DNA to check the TCRdb D call of TRBD2. This CDR3 is 16 amino acids long. Germline-derived CDR1 and CDR2 are MNHEY and SMNVEV (reference sequence). The CDR3 sequence: CASSLVAGVRTGELFF.

The chain combines TRBV18 with TRBJ2-7; the TCRdb D gene call, TRBD1, has no DNA to confirm it. Germline loops: CDR1 KGHSH, CDR2 LQKENI. CDR3 length: 15 residues. CDR3 residues: CASLQAGDRVYEQYF. The whole variable domain, remainder taken from reference TRBV18 and TRBJ2-7, is NAGVMQNPRHLVRRRGQEARLRCSPMKGHSHVYWYRQLPEEGLKFMVYLQKENIIDESGMPKERFSAEFPKEGPSILRIQQVVRGDSAAYFCASLQAGDRVYEQYFGPGTRLTVT.

The genes are TRBV3-1 and TRBJ2-3. Per the germline V gene, CDR1 is LGHDT and CDR2 is YNNKEL (reference sequence). The CDR3 length is 13 residues. The CDR3 is CASSQEDRLKQYF.

CDR3 in amino acids: CASSPKRAGAIEAFF. The gene calls are TRBV7-9 and TRBJ1-1; TCRdb picks TRBD1, but there is no DNA to check that call. Germline-derived CDR1 and CDR2 are SEHNR and FQNEAQ (reference sequence). The CDR3 is made up of 15 amino acids.

The chain employs TRBV25-1 and TRBJ2-7; as DNA is missing, the TRBD1 call by TCRdb cannot be tested. Looked up from germline, CDR1 is MGHDK and CDR2 is SYGVNS. The CDR3 length is 15 residues. CDR3 protein: CASSASGTGIHEQYF.

The chain couples TRBV5-6 to TRBJ2-7; TCRdb calls TRBD2, which cannot be checked without DNA. Germline CDR1 and CDR2: SGHDT and YYEEEE. CDR3 length: 17 residues. CDR3 region: CASSLGLAGGRSYEQYF.

This chain uses TRBV11-2 with TRBJ2-5. This CDR3 spans 13 amino acids. Germline V CDR1 and CDR2: SGHAT, FQNNGV. CDR3: CASSYTSRETQYF.

This rearrangement joins TRBV6-1 to TRBJ2-2; TCRdb reports TRBD1, a call that lacks DNA to check it against. The germline CDR1 and CDR2 sequences are MNHNS and SASEGT. The CDR3 runs to 15 residues. CDR3 in amino acids: CASSQGAGLTGELFF.

The V and J genes are TRBV12-3 or TRBV12-4 and TRBJ1-6; TCRdb designates TRBD1, a call that cannot be tested without DNA. This CDR3 region has 12 residues. This CDR3 is CASRPDRAPLHF.

The chain couples TRBV25-1 to TRBJ1-5; checking the TCRdb D call of TRBD1 is not possible without DNA. This CDR3 has 13 residues. Germline CDR1 MGHDK, CDR2 SYGVNS. The CDR3: CASQGAVNQPQHF.

The chain uses TRBV20-1 and TRBJ2-3; there is no DNA to check the TCRdb D call of TRBD2. Germline V CDR1 and CDR2: DFQATT, SNEGSKA (reference sequence). The length of the CDR3 is 18 residues. CDR3 residues: CSARGSSTSGGAKDTQYF.

The J gene is TRBJ2-7, the V gene TRBV10-2. In germline, CDR1 is WSHSY, CDR2 SAAADI. The CDR3 is 15 residues long. Here the CDR3 reads CASSGLQGAAYEQYF.

This rearrangement joins TRBV12-3 or TRBV12-4 to TRBJ2-2. There are 15 residues in the CDR3. Here the CDR3 reads CASSWAGLDTGELFF.

The gene calls are TRBV20-1 and TRBJ2-3; TCRdb's D call, TRBD1, is unchecked because there is no DNA. CDR1 and CDR2 (germline): DFQATT, SNEGSKA (reference sequence). The CDR3 totals 13 residues. CDR3: CSAWGGVPDTQYF.

This chain connects TRBV3-1 to TRBJ1-5; as DNA is missing, the TRBD1 call by TCRdb cannot be tested. CDR3 length: 16 residues. Germline V lookup: CDR1 LGHDT, CDR2 YNNKEL (reference sequence). The CDR3 region is CASSQGQGLGNQPQHF.

The CDR3 sequence is CASSLGEVGELFF. The V gene is TRBV7-8, the J gene TRBJ2-2; TCRdb designates TRBD2, a call that cannot be tested without DNA. Per germline, CDR1 SGHVS and CDR2 FQNEAQ. This CDR3 comprises 13 residues.

This CDR3 reads CASSRRQGDQETQYF. This sequence joins TRBV5-1 and TRBJ2-5; TCRdb lists TRBD1, though no DNA is available to test this call. CDR1 and CDR2 (germline): SGHRS, YFSETQ. The CDR3 contains 15 residues.

The chain recombines TRBV11-3 with TRBJ2-6. Germline assignment: CDR1 SGHNT and CDR2 YENEEA. CDR3 length: 16 residues. CDR3 loop: CASSFGRPSGANVLTF.

The chain couples TRBV6-6 to TRBJ1-2; lacking DNA, the TRBD1 call made by TCRdb goes unchecked. The CDR3 extends over 13 amino acids. Germline V gives CDR1 MNHNY, CDR2 SVGAGI (reference sequence). CDR3 region: CASSYLRAGGYTF.